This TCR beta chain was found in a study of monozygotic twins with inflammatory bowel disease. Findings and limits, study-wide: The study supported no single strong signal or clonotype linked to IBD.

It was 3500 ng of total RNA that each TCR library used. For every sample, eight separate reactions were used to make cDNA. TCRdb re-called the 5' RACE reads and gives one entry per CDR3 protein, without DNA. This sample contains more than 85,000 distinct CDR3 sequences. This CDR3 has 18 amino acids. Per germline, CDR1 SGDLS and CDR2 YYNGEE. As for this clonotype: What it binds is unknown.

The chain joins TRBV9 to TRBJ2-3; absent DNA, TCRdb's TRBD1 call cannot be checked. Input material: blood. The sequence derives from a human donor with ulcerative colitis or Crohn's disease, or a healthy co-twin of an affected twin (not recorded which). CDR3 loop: CASSPRSSGAFSTDTQYF. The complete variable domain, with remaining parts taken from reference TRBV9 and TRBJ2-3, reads DSGVTQTPKHLITATGQRVTLRCSPRSGDLSVYWYQQSLDQGLQFLIQYYNGEERAKGNILERFSAQQFPDLHSELNLSSLELGDSALYFCASSPRSSGAFSTDTQYFGPGTRLTVL.